This record concerns one TCR beta chain sequence. What it binds is unknown. This sample stems from a study of shared clonotypes between healthy human individuals. Profiling relied on immunoSEQ multiplex PCR, and the TCRdb table lists in-frame clones only, not all of them. The sample includes a few million clones, approximately 95% of them seen just once. Findings of the study overall: The sole specimen, blood, was sampled, and tissue repertoires likely differ. Donor clonotype sharing was expected to depend on sequencing depth.

Germline V gene sequence: CDR1 MDHEN, CDR2 SYDVKM. CDR3 length: 16 amino acids. The V end lost 6 bases, the J end lost 0 bases, and 15 bases lay between the germline ends. Sample: naive CD4+ T cells from PBMCs. Subset described: CD45RA+ positively selected. This sequence originates from a young man in good health. Some clones in this sample may be carry-over from other donors' samples. The chain recombines TRBV28 with TRBJ1-3, with D hard to call. The CDR3 protein is CASSFIVRSSGNTIYF. The CDR3, as DNA: TGTGCCAGCAGCTTTATTGTCAGGTCCTCTGGAAACACCATATATTTT.